This T cell receptor (beta chain) originates from a study of neurological immune-mediated disorders (dated by TCRdb to about 2019). Study-wide context: Of the approximately 34 multiple sclerosis patients, roughly 30 had relapsing-remitting MS and 3 had secondary progressive MS. The cohort included approximately 68 subjects: approximately 14 with HAM/TSP, approximately 35 with multiple sclerosis, and 20 or so healthy controls. The study compared peripheral blood TCR-beta repertoires of HTLV-I-associated myelopathy (HAM/TSP) patients, multiple sclerosis patients and healthy controls using UMI-based sequencing. Alongside PBMC samples, the set of 106 TCR-beta libraries contained longitudinal samples, technical triplicates, and paired CD4+ and CD8+ T-cell subsets that had been sorted. Overall study outcomes, separate from this receptor: Phylogenetic analysis grouped repertoires from 18 of 34 MS patients into a cluster of related CDR3 sequences, suggesting a possible repertoire-level signature. No association of the MS cluster with clinical or MRI features was observed, and the need for larger cohorts was stated by the authors. Expanded clones from different subjects shared no identical CDR3 amino acid sequences, which suggests that TCR-beta repertoires were private in all groups. The highest TCR clonal expansion was observed in HAM/TSP patients, whereas the lowest was observed in MS patients, even when compared with healthy controls.

For unsorted PBMC libraries, 2 million PBMCs were used after storage in RNAlater at -80 degrees C until RNA extraction. The multiple sclerosis patients were enrolled in a US clinical protocol that used magnetic resonance imaging to evaluate disease progression. Peripheral blood was subjected to Ficoll-Hypaque density gradient centrifugation to isolate PBMCs, which were then cryopreserved in liquid nitrogen. Trimming takes 6 bases from V and 8 bases from J, and the germline ends sit 8 bases apart. The CDR3 length is 12 residues, termini included. The sequence is cut down to CDR3 DNA, 36 bases in frame from base 1. cDNA was synthesized by template-switch 5'RACE using a primer carrying a 10-nucleotide random unique molecular identifier by which each TCR transcript was tagged. Every sequencing run covered 15-18 subjects and yielded more than 160 million TCR-beta sequences. The RNeasy kit was used to extract total RNA. Using the KAPA Real-time Library Amplification kit, TCR-beta VDJ regions were amplified with primers for the TCR constant region and the 5'RACE anchor. Sample indexes and Illumina adaptors were added in a first PCR, and a second PCR then increased library yield. After Ampure bead purification, the roughly 650 bp TCR product was size-selected on a 2% E-gel SizeSelection system. Before pooling, library quality was assessed on a Bioanalyzer, concentration was determined with Qubit, and library quantification was performed with the Kapa Library Quantification kit. An Illumina HiSeq 2500 was used to sequence the libraries paired-end at 2 x 150 bp. To increase sequence diversity, roughly 24-32% phiX was spiked into each library pool. In the source study's methods: The quality-filtered reads were processed with the UMI-based MiGEC pipeline, whose error correction step removed more than 90% of the raw TCR sequences. VDJ genes were aligned to IMGT germline references, and clonotypes were defined by unique CDR3 amino acid sequence plus V-J genes. Clonal expansion, Shannon diversity and CDR3 relatedness were evaluated with VDJtools (CalcPairwiseDistances, ClusterSamples), while phylogenetic trees were built in CLCbio workbench. Clones with at least 8 unique UMIs were defined as expanded, with this threshold being based on coefficient-of-variation modelling across technical triplicates. The public sequencing data were trimmed at Q25 with fastp and processed into clonotypes with MiXCR by TCRdb, which kept only in-frame beta chains. Each record represents a unique CDR3 protein, reported with the most common genes and DNA among its rows. The V and J calls, along with clone size, are taken from TCRdb and not from the paper's own processing. The sample contains more than 20,000 distinct CDR3 sequences, about 2.5% of them found a single time. The ten largest clones take up about 2.3% of the sample.

Only a few counts were recorded for this clonotype. The antigen it recognizes is unknown. No conserved phenylalanine or tryptophan ends this CDR3, so it is likely a read error. This sequence originates from a woman aged 50 to 60 with multiple sclerosis. Sequencing was done on a sample of PBMCs. Recombination linked TRBV12-3 or TRBV12-4 to TRBJ1-6, with an unclear D gene assignment. CDR3 protein: CASSSGYSPLHN. The nucleotides are TGTGCCAGCAGCTCCGGGTATTCACCCCTCCACAAT.